The 14 T cell receptor beta chains listed next were all sequenced from one sample in a study of response to subunit inactivated influenza vaccine. TCRdb reanalysed the RT-PCR reads using MiXCR and keeps one entry per CDR3 protein. The table lists 500,000 to 550,000 distinct CDR3 sequences, less than 25% of them singletons. The sample was also reused in another study, on T cells expressing NK-cell markers. That report notes: TCR beta cDNA was made by 5'RACE template switching with UMIs.

The sample consisted of CD4+ T cells sorted from PBMCs, taken 12 days after vaccination. The receptors were sampled from a man in his fifties or sixties who received an inactivated influenza vaccine.

This clonotype has more than one count but fewer than ten. This chain links TRBV5-1 with TRBJ2-3; 10 positions match TRBD2. The CDR3 sequence is 16 residues long. Trimming cost V 3 bases and J 3 bases; bases outside gene matches: 7. Germline V gene data show CDR1 as SGHRS and CDR2 as YFSETQ. The chain's CDR3 is CASSSATSGPTDTQYF. CDR3 coding DNA: TGCGCCAGCAGCTCGGCGACTAGCGGGCCAACAGATACGCAGTATTTT. The full variable domain, its missing parts supplied by reference TRBV5-1 and TRBJ2-3, is KAGVTQTPRYLIKTRGQQVTLSCSPISGHRSVSWYQQTPGQGLQFLFEYFSETQRNKGNFPGRFSGRQFSNSRSEMNVSTLELGDSALYLCASSSATSGPTDTQYFGPGTRLTVL.

The table lists this clonotype with a few counts. The V and J genes are TRBV6-1 and TRBJ1-4; no definite D call. Germline assignment: CDR1 MNHNS and CDR2 SASEGT. CDR3 length equals 15 residues. V shed 6 bases and J shed 0 bases, with 11 bases lying between them. The CDR3 is CASSAQQSTNEKLFF. CDR3 bases: TGTGCCAGCAGCGCCCAACAGTCAACTAATGAAAAACTGTTTTTT.

The chain employs TRBV20-1 and TRBJ1-4; 9 nucleotides align to TRBD1. Trimming took 6 bases from V and 8 from J; bases not matched to a gene: 7. CDR3 length: 13 residues. CDR1 DFQATT and CDR2 SNEGSKA come from the germline V gene (reference sequence). The CDR3 protein is CSAERTGAEKLFF. CDR3 sequence (DNA): TGCAGTGCCGAGAGGACAGGGGCCGAAAAACTGTTTTTT.

The V gene is TRBV4-2, the J gene TRBJ1-1; 7 bases line up with TRBD1. The CDR3 loop spans 15 amino acids. Germline trimming cut 1 base from V and 1 base from J; bases unmatched to any gene: 3. Germline V gives CDR1 LGHNA, CDR2 YNFKEQ. The chain's CDR3 is CASSQVGQSNTEAFF. In DNA form, the CDR3 reads TGTGCCAGCAGCCAAGTGGGACAGTCGAACACTGAAGCTTTCTTT.

The table lists this clonotype with a few counts. CDR3 coding DNA: TGCGCCAGCAGCCCGGTTCTCTCGACAAGTACAGATACGCAGTATTTT. Translation gives CASSPVLSTSTDTQYF. This sequence joins TRBV5-1 and TRBJ2-3, with D hard to call. The germline V gene encodes CDR1 SGHRS and CDR2 YFSETQ. The CDR3 has 16 residues. V lost 4 bases, J lost 3 bases, and 18 bases lay in between. Using reference TRBV5-1 and TRBJ2-3 for the parts outside the CDR3, the full variable domain is KAGVTQTPRYLIKTRGQQVTLSCSPISGHRSVSWYQQTPGQGLQFLFEYFSETQRNKGNFPGRFSGRQFSNSRSEMNVSTLELGDSALYLCASSPVLSTSTDTQYFGPGTRLTVL.

The rearrangement links TRBV6-2 or TRBV6-3 to TRBJ1-4; a weak D match, TRBD1 (6 bases). This CDR3 spans 14 amino acids. Germline V gene lookup returns CDR1 MNHEY and CDR2 SVGEGT. Trimming removed 6 bases at V and 8 bases at J, with 16 bases between. CDR3 in DNA: TGTGCCAGCAGCCAAACAGGGTCTGGGGAAAAACTGTTTTTT. Its protein is CASSQTGSGEKLFF.

The CDR3 DNA sequence: TGTGCCAGCAACCCCGCCGGCGCCGGGGGGCAGTACTTC. Protein: CASNPAGAGGQYF. The rearrangement uses TRBV12-3 or TRBV12-4 and TRBJ2-5, with TRBD2 matching 7 bases. The junction had 13 bases not matched to a gene; V was cut back by 7 bases and J by 11 bases. This CDR3 region has 13 residues.

This chain uses TRBV7-8 with TRBJ2-3, with TRBD2 as a possible D gene (6 bases). Germline CDR1 reads SGHVS; CDR2 reads FQNEAQ. The germline V and J ends were trimmed by 1 base and 2 bases, with 19 bases remaining between them. CDR3 length: 18 amino acids. In DNA form, the CDR3 reads TGTGCCAGCAGCTTAGTAAGGGCCGTGGACTACCCCACAGATACGCAGTATTTT. This codes for CASSLVRAVDYPTDTQYF. The variable domain in full, with the rest retrieved from reference TRBV7-8 and TRBJ2-3, is GAGVSQSPRYKVAKRGQDVALRCDPISGHVSLFWYQQALGQGPEFLTYFQNEAQLDKSGLPSDRFFAERPEGSVSTLKIQRTQQEDSAVYLCASSLVRAVDYPTDTQYFGPGTRLTVL.

This chain links TRBV20-1 with TRBJ2-3, with 8 bases lining up with TRBD2. J gave up 4 bases and V 8 bases, and 11 bases lay outside the gene matches. The CDR3 totals 14 residues. Germline V gene sequence: CDR1 DFQATT, CDR2 SNEGSKA (reference sequence). The DNA for the CDR3 is TGCAGTCCCCCTCGGGAGGGAGGGGCAGATACGCAGTATTTT. This encodes CSPPREGGADTQYF.

This clonotype has at least ten counts. The rearrangement uses TRBV5-1 and TRBJ2-7; no reliable D call. V was pared by 1 base and J by 1 base, with 15 bases between. The germline V gene has CDR1 SGHRS and CDR2 YFSETQ. The CDR3 loop spans 16 amino acids. The CDR3 region has the DNA TGCGCCAGCAGCTTGATGTTGTTCTCTTCGTCCTACGAGCAGTACTTC. It encodes CASSLMLFSSSYEQYF. Filled out from reference TRBV5-1 and TRBJ2-7, the complete variable domain reads KAGVTQTPRYLIKTRGQQVTLSCSPISGHRSVSWYQQTPGQGLQFLFEYFSETQRNKGNFPGRFSGRQFSNSRSEMNVSTLELGDSALYLCASSLMLFSSSYEQYFGPGTRLTVT.

The rearrangement links TRBV10-1 to TRBJ1-1; no definite D call. This CDR3 is 13 amino acids long. The germline V and J ends were trimmed by 2 bases and 6 bases, with 10 bases remaining between them. The germline V gene has CDR1 WNHNN and CDR2 SYGVQD (reference sequence). CDR3 residues: CASSEKLSSEAFF. DNA for the CDR3: TGCGCCAGCAGTGAGAAGTTGAGTTCTGAAGCTTTCTTT.

This chain links TRBV5-1 with TRBJ2-4; unclear D gene. CDR1 SGHRS and CDR2 YFSETQ come from the germline V gene. Trimming took off 3 bases at V and 0 bases at J, with 13 bases between the two ends. CDR3 length: 16 residues. In nucleotides, the CDR3 is TGCGCCAGCAGCTCGCAGGAGAACCTAGCCAAAAACATTCAGTACTTC. Protein sequence: CASSSQENLAKNIQYF.

This clonotype appeared many times. This rearrangement joins TRBV4-1 to TRBJ2-1, with 8 bases fitting TRBD1. CDR3 length: 15 amino acids. Germline V lookup: CDR1 MGHRA, CDR2 YSYEKL. The trim removed 0 bases at V and 3 bases at J, leaving 1 base unmatched. Written as DNA, the CDR3 is TGCGCCAGCAGCCAAGACGGACAGGGCTACAATGAGCAGTTCTTC. Amino acids: CASSQDGQGYNEQFF.

CDR3 loop: CASKTGGNTDTQYF. CDR3 sequence (DNA): TGTGCCAGCAAGACGGGGGGGAACACAGATACGCAGTATTTT. The chain uses TRBV12-3 or TRBV12-4 and TRBJ2-3; 8 bases are a match to TRBD2. The CDR3 runs to 14 residues. Trimming took 7 bases from V and 2 from J; bases not matched to a gene: 5.